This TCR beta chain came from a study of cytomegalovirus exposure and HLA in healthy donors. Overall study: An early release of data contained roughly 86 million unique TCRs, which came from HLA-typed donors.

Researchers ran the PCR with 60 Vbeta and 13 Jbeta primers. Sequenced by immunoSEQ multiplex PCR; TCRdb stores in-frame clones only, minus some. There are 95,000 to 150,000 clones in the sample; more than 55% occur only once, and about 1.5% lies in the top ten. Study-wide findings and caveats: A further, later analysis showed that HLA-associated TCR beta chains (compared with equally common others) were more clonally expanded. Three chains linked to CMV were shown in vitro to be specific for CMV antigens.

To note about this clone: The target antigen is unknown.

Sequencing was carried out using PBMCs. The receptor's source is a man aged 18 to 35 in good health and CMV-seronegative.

CDR3 nucleotide sequence: TGCAGCCTGGCGTCAGGGGCATTAGAGACCCAGTACTTC. Its protein product is CSLASGALETQYF. V usage is TRBV29-1 and J usage is TRBJ2-5, with D maybe TRBD1 (6 bases). The CDR3 spans 13 residues. In germline, CDR1 is SQVTM, CDR2 ANQGSEA. V shed 8 bases and J shed 4 bases, with 17 bases lying between them.